This TCR beta chain was recorded in a study of T cells expressing NK-cell markers. TCRdb re-called the 5' RACE reads, yielding one record per CDR3 amino acid sequence without DNA. The sample totals hundreds of thousands of distinct CDR3 sequences. There are 15 residues in the CDR3. The specimen was blood T cells: a sorted CD56 or NKG2C T cell subset, CD4+ or CD8+ T cells, or bulk PBMC T cells (not recorded which). The gene calls are TRBV12-3 or TRBV12-4 and TRBJ1-6. The source of this sequence is a woman between 18 and 75 years old in good health. The chain's CDR3 is CASSTSGLRNSPLHF.